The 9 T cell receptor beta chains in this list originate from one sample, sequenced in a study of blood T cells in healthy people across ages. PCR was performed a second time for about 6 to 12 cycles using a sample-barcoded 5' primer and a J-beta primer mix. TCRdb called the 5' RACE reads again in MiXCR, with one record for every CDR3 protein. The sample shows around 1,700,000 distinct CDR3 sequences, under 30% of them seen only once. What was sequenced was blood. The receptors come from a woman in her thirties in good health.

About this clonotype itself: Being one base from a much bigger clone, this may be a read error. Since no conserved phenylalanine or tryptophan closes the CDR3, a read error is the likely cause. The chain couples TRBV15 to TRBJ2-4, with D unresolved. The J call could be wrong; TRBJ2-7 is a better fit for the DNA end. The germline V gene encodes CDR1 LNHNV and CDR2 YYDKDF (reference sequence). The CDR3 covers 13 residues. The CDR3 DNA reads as TGTGCCTCTAACGGAACCCCTCGGGACGAGCAGTACATC. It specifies CASNGTPRDEQYI.

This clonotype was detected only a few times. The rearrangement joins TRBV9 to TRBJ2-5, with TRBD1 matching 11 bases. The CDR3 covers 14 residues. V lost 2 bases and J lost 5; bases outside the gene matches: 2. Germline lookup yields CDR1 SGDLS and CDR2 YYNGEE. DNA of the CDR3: TGTGCCAGCAGCGTGGGACAGGGGGTGGAGACCCAGTACTTC. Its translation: CASSVGQGVETQYF.

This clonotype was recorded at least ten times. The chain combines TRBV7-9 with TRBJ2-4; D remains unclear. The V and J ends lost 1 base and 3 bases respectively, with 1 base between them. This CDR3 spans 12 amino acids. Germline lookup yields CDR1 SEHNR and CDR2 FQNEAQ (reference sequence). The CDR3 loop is CASSLDKNIQYF. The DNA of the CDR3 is TGTGCCAGCAGCTTAGACAAAAACATTCAGTACTTC.

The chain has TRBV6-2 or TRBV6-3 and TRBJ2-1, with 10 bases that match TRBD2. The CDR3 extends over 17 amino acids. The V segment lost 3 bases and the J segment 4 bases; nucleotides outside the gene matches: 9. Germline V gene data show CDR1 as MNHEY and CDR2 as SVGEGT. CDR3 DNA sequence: TGTGCCAGCAGTTATCCCACTAGCGGGACTGGATACAATGAGCAGTTCTTC. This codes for CASSYPTSGTGYNEQFF.

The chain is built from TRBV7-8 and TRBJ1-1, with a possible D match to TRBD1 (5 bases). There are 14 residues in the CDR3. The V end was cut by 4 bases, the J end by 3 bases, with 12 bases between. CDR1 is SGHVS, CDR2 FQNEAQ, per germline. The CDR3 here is CASSSGGRDTEAFF. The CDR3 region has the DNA TGTGCCAGCAGCTCCGGGGGGAGGGACACTGAAGCTTTCTTT.

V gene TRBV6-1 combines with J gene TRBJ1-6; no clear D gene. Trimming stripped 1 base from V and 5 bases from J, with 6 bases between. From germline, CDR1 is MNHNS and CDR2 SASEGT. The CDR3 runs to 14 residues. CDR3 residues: CASSEVVDNSPLHF. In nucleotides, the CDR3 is TGTGCCAGCAGTGAAGTAGTAGATAATTCACCCCTCCACTTT.

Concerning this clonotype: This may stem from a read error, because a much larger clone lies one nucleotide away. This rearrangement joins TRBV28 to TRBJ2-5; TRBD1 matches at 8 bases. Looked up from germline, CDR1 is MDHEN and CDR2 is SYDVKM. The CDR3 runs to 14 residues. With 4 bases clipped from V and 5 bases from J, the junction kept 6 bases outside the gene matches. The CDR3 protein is CASSWSRGRETQYF. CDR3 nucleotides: TGTGCCAGCAGTTGGTCCAGGGGGCGTGAGACCCAGTACTTC.

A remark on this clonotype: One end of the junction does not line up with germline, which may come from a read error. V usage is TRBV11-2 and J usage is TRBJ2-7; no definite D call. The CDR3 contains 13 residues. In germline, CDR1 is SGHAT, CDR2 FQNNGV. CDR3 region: CASSLDGSYGQYF. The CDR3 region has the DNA TGTGCCAGCAGCTTAGATGGCTCCTACGGGCAGTACTTC. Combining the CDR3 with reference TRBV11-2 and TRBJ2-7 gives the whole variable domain EAGVAQSPRYKIIEKRQSVAFWCNPISGHATLYWYQQILGQGPKLLIQFQNNGVVDDSQLPKDRFSAERLKGVDSTLKIQPAKLEDSAVYLCASSLDGSYGQYFGPGTRLTVT.

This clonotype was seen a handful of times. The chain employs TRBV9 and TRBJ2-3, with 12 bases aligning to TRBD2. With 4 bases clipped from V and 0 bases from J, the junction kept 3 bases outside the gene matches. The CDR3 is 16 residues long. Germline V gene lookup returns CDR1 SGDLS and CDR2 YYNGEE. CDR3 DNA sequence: TGTGCCAGCAGCCCTAGCGGGGGGGGGAGCACAGATACGCAGTATTTT. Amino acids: CASSPSGGGSTDTQYF.